This T cell receptor beta chain originates from a study of blood T cell repertoires in COVID-19. Whole-study context: Spain, Italy and the United States supplied samples that represented acute and convalescent COVID-19. PBMCs, B-cell-depleted T cells, or T cells were the source of the cDNA or gDNA that made up the material.

Between the trimmed V and J ends, which lost 3 bases and 3 bases, there was a span of 10 bases. This CDR3 is 13 amino acids long. Germline CDR1 SGDLS, CDR2 YYNGEE. Original data processing: Using reference gene primer amplification, nucleated cell counts were estimated. The assay was immunoSEQ multiplex PCR, and TCRdb's table has in-frame clones only and misses some. That table furnishes V, J and clone size, whereas the DNA furnished D and trimming. The table includes around 130,000 clones, around 90% detected once. The sample was peripheral blood. This sequence joins TRBV9 and TRBJ2-7; D not certain. The sequence was obtained from a woman older than 75 with acute or convalescent COVID-19. In nucleotides, the CDR3 is TGTGCCAGCAGCGCTAGGTATGGCTACGAGCAGTACTTC. Encoded protein: CASSARYGYEQYF. The full variable domain, in which reference TRBV9 and TRBJ2-7 provide the parts outside the CDR3, is DSGVTQTPKHLITATGQRVTLRCSPRSGDLSVYWYQQSLDQGLQFLIQYYNGEERAKGNILERFSAQQFPDLHSELNLSSLELGDSALYFCASSARYGYEQYFGPGTRLTVT.